This section outlines one TCR beta chain sequence together with its context. This record comes from a study of T-cell reconstitution after alpha-beta-depleted transplantation in children. Preparation of the TCRbeta library used unique molecular identifiers. Via MiXCR, TCRdb re-called the PCR reads, giving one row per CDR3 protein. The table has more than 450,000 distinct CDR3 sequences, around 17% seen once. The CDR3 length is 14 residues. V was shortened by 5 bases and J by 0 bases, with 11 bases between the two germline ends. The V gene's germline CDR1 is SGHVS and CDR2 FNYEAQ. The sequence was collected from a human donor who donated a stem cell graft to a child with acute lymphoblastic leukemia. The material sequenced was PBMCs from the stem cell graft donor, taken from the stem cell graft. The rearrangement uses TRBV7-6 and TRBJ2-7; no reliable D call. DNA for the CDR3: TGTGCCAGCAGCCCTCCGGTCGGCTCCTACGAGCAGTACTTC. This encodes CASSPPVGSYEQYF. Combining the CDR3 with reference TRBV7-6 and TRBJ2-7 gives the whole variable domain GAGVSQSPRYKVTKRGQDVALRCDPISGHVSLYWYRQALGQGPEFLTYFNYEAQQDKSGLPNDRFSAERPEGSISTLTIQRTEQRDSAMYRCASSPPVGSYEQYFGPGTRLTVT.